Shown below are 6 T cell receptor beta chains from a single sample sequenced in a study of blood T cell repertoires in COVID-19. Measured with immunoSEQ multiplex PCR; TCRdb has only the in-frame clones, and not every one. In the table there are roughly 200,000 clones, around 80% of which are singletons. Specimen: peripheral blood. The receptors were gathered from a human donor in a cohort sampled during active COVID-19.

The chain combines TRBV28 with TRBJ2-1; D is perhaps TRBD1 (6 bases). Germline V gene sequence: CDR1 MDHEN, CDR2 SYDVKM. V was cut by 6 bases and J by 6 bases, with 9 bases left in between. This CDR3 has 12 amino acids. CDR3 protein: CASRYRVNEQFF. The CDR3 DNA reads TGTGCCAGCAGGTACAGGGTCAATGAGCAGTTCTTC.

This chain links TRBV7-9 with TRBJ1-6; D gene unclear. This CDR3 spans 15 amino acids. Trimming stripped 3 bases from V and 8 bases from J, with 14 bases between. Germline-derived CDR1 and CDR2 are SEHNR and FQNEAQ (reference sequence). The CDR3 spells CASSFETNGDSPLHF. The CDR3 coding sequence is TGTGCCAGCAGCTTTGAGACTAACGGCGATTCACCCCTCCACTTT.

The V call is TRBV7-9, the J call TRBJ2-1; D is perhaps TRBD1 (6 bases). The germline V gene encodes CDR1 SEHNR and CDR2 FQNEAQ (reference sequence). V lost 5 bases and J lost 4, with 12 bases in between. The CDR3 has 14 residues. The CDR3 DNA is TGTGCCAGCAGCCTGGGACAAGAGTACAATGAGCAGTTCTTC. This encodes CASSLGQEYNEQFF.

The chain recombines TRBV28 with TRBJ2-7; weak D call: TRBD2 (5 bases). The CDR3 runs to 13 residues. Germline CDR1 is MDHEN and CDR2 is SYDVKM. V was trimmed by 5 bases and J by 2 bases, leaving 10 bases between them. The CDR3: CASSPEGPYEQYF. The CDR3 nucleotides read TGTGCCAGCAGTCCCGAGGGTCCCTACGAGCAGTACTTC. The complete variable domain, with remaining parts taken from reference TRBV28 and TRBJ2-7, reads DVKVTQSSRYLVKRTGEKVFLECVQDMDHENMFWYRQDPGLGLRLIYFSYDVKMKEKGDIPEGYSVSREKKERFSLILESASTNQTSMYLCASSPEGPYEQYFGPGTRLTVT.

This chain joins TRBV19 and TRBJ1-1, with D possibly being TRBD1 (6 bases). CDR3 length equals 13 residues. CDR1 is LNHDA and CDR2 is SQIVND in the germline V gene (reference sequence). V lost 4 bases to trimming and J lost 10 bases, with 16 bases between them. The CDR3 nucleotides read TGTGCCAGTAGTAACCTTATCAGGGGACGAGCTTTCTTT. As protein: CASSNLIRGRAFF.

The rearrangement links TRBV10-3 to TRBJ2-3; 15 bases map to TRBD2. V was pared by 8 bases and J by 6 bases, with 6 bases of the junction left unmatched. Germline CDR1 and CDR2: ENHRY and SYGVKD. CDR3 size: 15 residues. DNA for the CDR3: TGTGCCATCTCCCGGACTAGCGGGAGGGGGGATACGCAGTATTTT. Its protein is CAISRTSGRGDTQYF.